The T cell receptor beta chain under discussion was sequenced for a study of cytomegalovirus exposure and HLA in healthy donors. This CDR3 comprises 15 residues. Looked up from germline, CDR1 is SQVTM and CDR2 is ANQGSEA. V was pared by 4 bases and J by 5 bases, with 9 bases of the junction left unmatched. TCRdb keeps only in-frame clones here, not all; method: immunoSEQ multiplex PCR. The profile covers roughly 180,000 clones, with approximately 86% appearing a single time and 7.2% taken by the ten largest. The receptor comes from a man aged 30-40 years in good health and CMV-seropositive. The rearrangement uses TRBV29-1 and TRBJ2-7; TRBD1 matches 12 bases. The sample was PBMCs. This CDR3 is CSVVGMGQGANEQYF. The CDR3 nucleotides are TGCAGCGTTGTAGGAATGGGACAGGGGGCAAACGAGCAGTACTTC.